This TCR beta chain was found in a study of T cell responses to AZD1222 COVID-19 vaccine (dated by TCRdb to the early 2020s). Regarding the complete study: TCR sequencing was performed for fewer than 250 trial participants, of whom roughly 200 were given two doses of AZD1222 and some 25 were given two doses of MenACWY control vaccine. Trial participants were enrolled into age subgroups of 18-55, 56-69 and 70-plus years, which contained approximately 150, 28 and 58 TCR-sequenced participants, respectively. Beyond this particular receptor, the publication reports: CD4 TCRs associated with the vaccine covered the entire spike protein, and the dominant responses were in regions 160-218 and 743-854. Reportedly, close to half of the unique spike-specific TCRs recognized epitopes lying outside the regions that are mutated in the B.1.351 and B.1.1.7 variants. Because no day 14 peak-response samples were available, the repertoires could be characterized only after the peak T cell response. Conclusions about previously exposed vaccinees were limited because only a handful of AZD1222 recipients were SARS-CoV-2 seropositive at baseline. After two AZD1222 doses, spike-specific TCR breadth and depth were significantly higher than at day 0 and than in MenACWY recipients. Most participants were white British and females outnumbered males, and the authors suggested that clonal diversity may have been underestimated. In the small 56-69-year group, the increase in depth fell short of significance, most likely because of low power.

The time point label, as the study defines it: about 28 days (+/-7) after the second vaccine dose. AZD1222 recipients given second doses at about 4 weeks or at about 12 weeks were pooled, since spike-specific TCR depth and breadth were not found to differ between the two schedules. Samples from vaccinated people were obtained from the UK trials COV001 and COV002, which included a single-blind randomized controlled phase 2/3 trial of AZD1222 (ChAdOx1 nCoV-19) in healthy adults. For TCRbeta chain sequencing, PBMC samples from trial participants were taken at day 0 and at day 28 after the second dose. From the cysteine up to the phenylalanine, the CDR3 has a length of 17 residues. Left in the record is the CDR3 DNA by itself, 51 bases read in frame from the first base. CDR1 and CDR2 (KGHDR, SFDVKD) derive from the germline V gene. Compared with germline, V lacks 4 bases and J lacks 2 bases; bases without a gene match: 7.

Concerning this clone itself: Its antigen is unknown. The input lacks base qualities; no much larger clone sits a single base away.

The CDR3 regions of human TCRbeta chains were subjected to immunosequencing. The original pipeline was this. TCRs in the repertoires were matched against a reference library of SARS-CoV-2-specific TCRs that had been generated with the MIRA antigen-specificity platform. Breadth meant the fraction of unique TCRs that were SARS-CoV-2-associated, whereas depth meant the fraction of total T cells that were SARS-CoV-2-associated. Using the MIRA data, each spike-specific TCR was assigned both to the spike region to which the TCR was reactive and to a CD4 or CD8 class. Log10-transformed breadth and depth values were compared by one-way ANOVA with Sidak's multiple comparisons tests. TCRdb mirrors the immuneACCESS table, restricted to in-frame sequences. Some clones are absent from its copies; in checked studies, under half trace to an unresolved V gene, and the reason for the others is unknown. That table is the source of V, J and clone size, and D and trimming were worked out from the DNA. Here the sample has roughly 200,000 clones; about 89% occur a single time. The ten largest clonotypes hold 1.5% to 2% of the sample.

The sequence was collected from an adult who received the AZD1222 COVID-19 vaccine. The chain uses TRBV24-1 and TRBJ1-3; 10 central bases correspond to TRBD1. Sequencing was performed on peripheral blood, taken 28 days after the second AZD1222 dose. The DNA reads as follows: TGTGCCACCAGTGAAAATCGGACAGGGGGTACTGGAAACACCATATATTTT. Its translation reads: CATSENRTGGTGNTIYF.